Shown below are 6 T cell receptor beta chains from a single sample sequenced in a study of blood T cells in healthy people across ages. Alongside a J-beta primer mix, a sample-barcoded 5' primer served in a second PCR lasting roughly 6 to 12 cycles. TCRdb independently ran MiXCR on the 5' RACE reads; one entry per CDR3 protein. This table has 1.5 million to 2 million distinct CDR3 sequences, 34% appearing once. The material sequenced was blood. These receptors all come from a woman in her 30s in good health.

The genes are TRBV27 and TRBJ2-3, with D perhaps TRBD1 or TRBD2 (5 bases each). Trimming cost V 2 bases and J 9 bases, with 12 bases left between them. The CDR3 totals 13 residues. Germline CDR1 reads MNHEY; CDR2 reads SMNVEV (reference sequence). The DNA of the CDR3 is TGTGCCAGCAGTTTAACCGGGGCTTCCACGCAGTATTTT. Protein product: CASSLTGASTQYF.

The chain uses TRBV2 and TRBJ2-5; TRBD1 is a possible D gene (6 bases). V was shortened by 6 bases and J by 3 bases, with 11 bases between the two germline ends. Germline lookup yields CDR1 SNHLY and CDR2 FYNNEI. The CDR3 consists of 13 residues. The CDR3 DNA is TGTGCCAGCAGGGATAACAGGGAAGAGACCCAGTACTTC. This translates into CASRDNREETQYF.

The J gene is TRBJ1-1, the V gene TRBV20-1; D gene ambiguous. The CDR3 contains 13 residues. Germline lookup yields CDR1 DFQATT and CDR2 SNEGSKA (reference sequence). V was cut by 5 bases and J by 6 bases, with 16 bases left in between. This CDR3 is CSAPSAGGPEAFF. CDR3 bases: TGCAGTGCTCCGTCGGCAGGAGGCCCTGAAGCTTTCTTT.

The genes are TRBV4-1 and TRBJ1-4; the D gene is possibly TRBD1 (5 bases). CDR3 size: 15 residues. CDR1 and CDR2 (germline): MGHRA, YSYEKL. Trimming removed 2 bases from V and 0 bases from J, with 7 bases in between. The DNA of the CDR3 is TGCGCCAGCAGCCAACGACAGACAACTAATGAAAAACTGTTTTTT. Its translation is CASSQRQTTNEKLFF.

This clonotype was detected only a few times. This sequence joins TRBV12-3 or TRBV12-4 and TRBJ2-7; a possible D gene is TRBD1 (6 bases). V lost 3 bases and J 2 bases, leaving 11 bases between the germline ends. This CDR3 is 14 amino acids long. The CDR3 spells CASSFGQLTYEQYF. DNA for the CDR3: TGTGCCAGCAGTTTTGGACAGCTCACCTACGAGCAGTACTTC.

The chain carries TRBV5-1 and TRBJ2-7, with D perhaps matching TRBD1 or TRBD2 (7 bases each). The CDR3 extends over 17 amino acids. The germline CDR1 and CDR2 sequences are SGHRS and YFSETQ. Trimming took off 3 bases at V and 0 bases at J, with 19 bases between the two ends. The CDR3 DNA sequence: TGCGCCAGCAGCTCCTTCCCTCAGGGGGGGGCCTCCTACGAGCAGTACTTC. Its protein product is CASSSFPQGGASYEQYF.